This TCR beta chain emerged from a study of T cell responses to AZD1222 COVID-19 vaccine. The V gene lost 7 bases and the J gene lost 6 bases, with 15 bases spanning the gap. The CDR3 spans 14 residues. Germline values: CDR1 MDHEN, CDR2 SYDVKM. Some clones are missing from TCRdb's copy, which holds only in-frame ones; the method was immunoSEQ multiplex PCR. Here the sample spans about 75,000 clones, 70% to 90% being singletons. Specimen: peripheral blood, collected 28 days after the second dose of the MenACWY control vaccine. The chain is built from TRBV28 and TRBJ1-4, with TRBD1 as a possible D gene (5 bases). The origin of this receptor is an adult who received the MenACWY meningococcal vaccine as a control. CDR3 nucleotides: TGTGCCAGCAACGAGGGAGGGGCTGATGAAAAACTGTTTTTT. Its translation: CASNEGGADEKLFF.